A selection of T cell receptor beta chains follows, all from one sample in a study of identical twins. TCRdb redid the calling of the 5' RACE reads with MiXCR, one entry per CDR3 protein. The sample has around 280,000 distinct CDR3 sequences; roughly 8.6% are singletons. This same sample was also part of a study on yellow fever vaccine responses in identical twins.

Sequencing was carried out using memory (CD45RO+) T cells sorted from blood. The receptors come from a young woman in good health. Both conserved end residues are part of each CDR3. The D gene is left open where the match is weak. Some rows have no size entry. The others give once, few or many, or a class for an expanded clone.

j_call | v_call | d_call | clone_size | cdr3_nt | cdr3_aa
TRBJ1-3 | TRBV6-4 | . | few | TGTGCCAGCAGTGACCGAGCAAGCTCTGGAAACACCATATATTTT | CASSDRASSGNTIYF
TRBJ2-1 | TRBV5-1 | . | many | TGCGCCAGCAGCCTACAGGGTTGGGGAACGGATGAGCAGTTCTTC | CASSLQGWGTDEQFF
TRBJ2-2 | TRBV2 | TRBD1 | . | TGTGCCGGCCGGGACAGGGATCTTGGCGGGGAGCTGTTTTTT | CAGRDRDLGGELFF
TRBJ1-2 | TRBV3-1 | . | many | TGTGCCAGCAGCTCTCGACCTATTGGACAGAACTATGGCTACACCTTC | CASSSRPIGQNYGYTF
TRBJ2-3 | TRBV20-1 | TRBD1 | few | TGCAGTGCCAGAGAGGGGGCTAGCCCCAATACGCAGTATTTT | CSAREGASPNTQYF
TRBJ2-2 | TRBV11-3 | . | . | TGTGCCAGCAGCTCTAACCACGGACGCACCGGGGAGCTGTTTTTT | CASSSNHGRTGELFF
TRBJ2-5 | TRBV3-1 | . | few | TGTGCCAGCAGCCAAGACGGGCAGACTCAAGAGACCCAGTACTTC | CASSQDGQTQETQYF
TRBJ1-2 | TRBV5-5 | TRBD1 | many | TGTGCCAGCAGCTGGGGACAGGGGGCCGGAGGCTACACCTTC | CASSWGQGAGGYTF
TRBJ1-6 | TRBV27 | TRBD1 | many | TGTGCCAGCATGTCCGGGACAGGGGGAAATAATTCACCCCTCCACTTT | CASMSGTGGNNSPLHF
TRBJ2-3 | TRBV15 | . | few | TGTGCCACCAGCACCTCGGCCTGGGGTACGCAGTATTTT | CATSTSAWGTQYF
TRBJ2-5 | TRBV5-1 | TRBD1 | many | TGCGCCAGCAGCTCCCGACAGGGGGAGACCCAGTACTTC | CASSSRQGETQYF
TRBJ2-1 | TRBV7-3 | . | many | TGTGCCAGCAGCTATGGGACCTACAATGAGCAGTTCTTC | CASSYGTYNEQFF
TRBJ2-1 | TRBV4-2 | TRBD2 | many | TGTGCCAGCAGCCAAGACTCGGGAGGGCCTGGCAATGAGCAGTTCTTC | CASSQDSGGPGNEQFF
TRBJ1-4 | TRBV12-3/TRBV12-4 | . | many | TGTGCCAGCAGTAGAAAGGGGGAAAAACTGTTTTTT | CASSRKGEKLFF
TRBJ2-3 | TRBV9 | . | many | TGTGCCAGCAGCGTCTCAGCGGGTTTGACAGATACGCAGTATTTT | CASSVSAGLTDTQYF
TRBJ2-1 | TRBV12-3/TRBV12-4 | . | few | TGTGCCAGCAGTAGAGGACTACTATCCGCAATGAATGAGCAGTTCTTC | CASSRGLLSAMNEQFF
TRBJ2-4 | TRBV7-2 | . | many | TGTGCCAGCAGCGCCAGCTTGGCCAAAAACATTCAGTACTTC | CASSASLAKNIQYF
TRBJ2-2 | TRBV2 | . | few | TGTGCCAGCAAGATGGCCTGGGAGCTGTTTTTT | CASKMAWELFF
TRBJ1-1 | TRBV10-3 | . | many | TGTGCCATCCTTCGGGGAAAGAACACTGAAGCTTTCTTT | CAILRGKNTEAFF